This T cell receptor beta chain was recovered during a study of blood T cell repertoires in COVID-19. The table lists this clone with a count of one. TCRdb keeps only in-frame clones here, not all; method: immunoSEQ multiplex PCR. This sample yields 60,000 to 70,000 clones, of which roughly nine tenths are seen a single time; approximately 7.9% belongs to the top ten. The CDR3 totals 16 residues. J was trimmed by 4 bases and V by 1 base; bases with no gene match: 9. CDR1 is SGHTA and CDR2 is FQGNSA in the germline V gene. The sample was peripheral blood. This receptor was obtained from a human donor in a cohort sampled during active COVID-19. V and J are TRBV7-2 and TRBJ1-2, with 7 positions matching TRBD1. CDR3 in amino acids: CASSLGSSGQRYGYTF. The DNA of the CDR3 is TGTGCCAGCAGCTTAGGATCTTCGGGACAGCGCTATGGCTACACCTTC.